The entry that follows covers one TCR beta chain sequence. This CDR3 comprises 14 residues. Germline V gene lookup returns CDR1 SQVTM and CDR2 ANQGSEA. V dropped 1 base and J dropped 0 bases, with 9 bases sitting between them. The entry originates in a study of T cell responses to AZD1222 COVID-19 vaccine. The protocol was immunoSEQ multiplex PCR, while the TCRdb copy is restricted to in-frame clones and leaves out a portion. The sample has 97,000 or so clones; 84% are singletons. Specimen: peripheral blood, collected on day 0 of AZD1222 vaccination. The clonotype was recovered from an adult in good health. The chain carries TRBV29-1 and TRBJ1-1, with D possibly being TRBD1 (6 bases). The CDR3 spells CSVEGGDMNTEAFF. The CDR3 DNA reads TGCAGCGTTGAAGGTGGGGACATGAACACTGAAGCTTTCTTT.